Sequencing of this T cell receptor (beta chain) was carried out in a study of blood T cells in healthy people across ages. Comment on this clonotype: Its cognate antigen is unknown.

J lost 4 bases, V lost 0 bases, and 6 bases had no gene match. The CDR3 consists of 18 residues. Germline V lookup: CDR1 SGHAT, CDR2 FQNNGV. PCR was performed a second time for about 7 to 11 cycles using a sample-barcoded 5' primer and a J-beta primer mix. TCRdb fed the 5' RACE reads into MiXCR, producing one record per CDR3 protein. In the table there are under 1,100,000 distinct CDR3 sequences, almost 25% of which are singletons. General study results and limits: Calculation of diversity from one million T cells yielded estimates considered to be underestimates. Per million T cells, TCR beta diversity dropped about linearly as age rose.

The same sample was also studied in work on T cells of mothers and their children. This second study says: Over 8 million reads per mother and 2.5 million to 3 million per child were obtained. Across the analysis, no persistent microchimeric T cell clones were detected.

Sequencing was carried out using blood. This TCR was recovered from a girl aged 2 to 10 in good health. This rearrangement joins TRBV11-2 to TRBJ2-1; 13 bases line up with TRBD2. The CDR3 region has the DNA TGTGCCAGCAGCTTAGACCTGACTAGCGGGAGGCAATACAATGAGCAGTTCTTC. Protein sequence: CASSLDLTSGRQYNEQFF.